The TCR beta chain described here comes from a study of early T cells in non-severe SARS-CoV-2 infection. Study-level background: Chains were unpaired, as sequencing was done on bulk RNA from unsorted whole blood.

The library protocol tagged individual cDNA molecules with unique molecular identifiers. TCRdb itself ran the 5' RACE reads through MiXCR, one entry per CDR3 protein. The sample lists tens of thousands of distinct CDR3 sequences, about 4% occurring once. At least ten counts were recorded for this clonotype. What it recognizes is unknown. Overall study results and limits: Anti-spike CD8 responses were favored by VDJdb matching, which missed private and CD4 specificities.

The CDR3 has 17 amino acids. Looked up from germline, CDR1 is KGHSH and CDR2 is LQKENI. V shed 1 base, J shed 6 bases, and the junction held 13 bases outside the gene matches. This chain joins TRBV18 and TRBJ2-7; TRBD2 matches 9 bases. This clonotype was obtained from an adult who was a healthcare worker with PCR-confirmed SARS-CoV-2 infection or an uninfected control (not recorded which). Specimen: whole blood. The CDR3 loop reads CASSPLGVGLASREQYF. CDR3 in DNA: TGTGCCAGCTCACCACTAGGGGTGGGACTAGCTTCCCGCGAGCAGTACTTC.